This T cell receptor (beta chain) derives from a study of metastatic and nonmetastatic thyroid tumors (dated by TCRdb to the early 2020s). Notes on the research overall: Repertoires from peripheral blood and from tumor or nodule tissue samples of malignant and benign thyroid patients were compared. General study outcomes and caveats: In both blood and tumor samples, malignant tumors were reported to have significantly higher TCR beta diversity than benign nodules.

As concerns this clone: Its cognate antigen has yet to be identified. Per-base qualities were not stored, and no clone one base away is much larger.

CDR1 and CDR2 (DFQATT, SNEGSKA) derive from the germline V gene (reference sequence). The CDR3, from cysteine to phenylalanine, totals 15 residues. The CDR3 DNA has 45 bases and is translated from base 1. V loses 1 base, J loses 6 bases, and the germline ends lie 17 bases apart. The library came from PCR. Instrument on record: Illumina HiSeq 4000. High-throughput sequencing was used to profile the TCR beta-chain CDR3 region of every patient. Under the source paper's analysis protocol: CDR3 differences across clinicopathological groups were used to build a classifier for discriminating distant-metastatic papillary thyroid cancer patients. Repertoire diversity was assessed with the Shannon index, and tumor-blood repertoire similarity with the Morisita-Horn index. Starting from the raw public reads, TCRdb applied fastp trimming at Q25, assembled clones with MiXCR and retained in-frame beta chains. The V and J calls shown here were made by TCRdb, not taken from the authors' results. In this sample the table shows some 10,000 clones, 25% to 30% of which occur a single time. Over 9.5% of the sample is held by the ten biggest clonotypes.

Before undergoing thyroid surgery, none of the patients had been given any kind of treatment. Using T-cell receptor beta sequencing, the researchers looked back retrospectively at clinical samples from patients, gathered between about 2011 and 2018. The sample consisted of tumor tissue. The clonotype was recovered from a male donor with papillary thyroid cancer or a benign thyroid nodule (not recorded which). Some clones in this sample may be carry-over from other donors' samples. Recombination connected TRBV20-1 to TRBJ2-3; a tentative D call is TRBD2 (6 bases match). The encoded CDR3 is CSARVGAGRMDTQYF. Here is the DNA: TGCAGTGCTAGAGTTGGAGCGGGCCGAATGGATACGCAGTATTTT.